The rows below give T cell receptor beta chains drawn from one sample of a study of T cell responses to AZD1222 COVID-19 vaccine. The data were produced by immunoSEQ multiplex PCR, yet TCRdb's version contains in-frame clones alone and is incomplete. Here the sample spans 120,000 or so clones, 89% being singletons. Specimen: peripheral blood, collected on day 0 of AZD1222 vaccination. These receptors originate from an adult in good health. Both conserved end residues are part of each CDR3. A D gene is named only where the DNA matches it firmly. Clone size appears in some rows only: once, few, many, or a class for an expanded clone.

abundance | j_gene | v_gene | d_gene | CDR3aa | CDR3nt
NA | TRBJ1-2 | TRBV15 | TRBD1 | CATSRGQGADGYTF | TGTGCCACCAGCAGAGGCCAGGGGGCAGATGGCTACACCTTC
NA | TRBJ2-2 | TRBV6-5 | TRBD2 | CASSPGGAGTGELFF | TGTGCCAGCAGCCCCGGGGGGGCGGGAACCGGGGAGCTGTTTTTT
NA | TRBJ2-5 | TRBV21-1 | NA | CASSKVSSGVYETQYF | TGTGCCAGCAGCAAAGTGTCTAGCGGGGTATATGAGACCCAGTACTTC
NA | TRBJ2-7 | TRBV7-7 | NA | CASSQKRGGEQYF | TGTGCCAGCAGCCAAAAGAGGGGGGGCGAGCAGTACTTC
NA | TRBJ1-3 | TRBV18 | NA | CASSPVGRTAGNTIYF | TGTGCCAGCTCACCGGTCGGACGGACCGCTGGAAACACCATATATTTT
NA | TRBJ2-2 | TRBV5-1 | NA | CASSSGAGDTGELFF | TGCGCCAGCAGCTCAGGGGCAGGTGACACCGGGGAGCTGTTTTTT
NA | TRBJ2-7 | TRBV3-1/TRBV3-2 | NA | CASSHHVYEQYF | TGTGCCAGCAGCCATCATGTCTACGAGCAGTACTTC
NA | TRBJ2-4 | TRBV29-1 | NA | CSAARGAKNIQYF | TGCAGCGCTGCAAGGGGAGCCAAAAACATTCAGTACTTC
NA | TRBJ2-2 | TRBV18 | TRBD2 | CASSPPASGGSGELFF | TGTGCCAGCTCACCGCCGGCTAGCGGGGGTTCCGGGGAGCTGTTTTTT
NA | TRBJ1-4 | TRBV2 | TRBD1 | CASSGQGAYEKLFF | TGTGCCAGCAGTGGACAGGGGGCTTATGAAAAACTGTTTTTT
NA | TRBJ1-2 | TRBV9 | NA | CASSPARGRTSNYGYTF | TGTGCCAGCAGCCCCGCCAGAGGACGGACTTCTAACTATGGCTACACCTTC
NA | TRBJ2-1 | TRBV27 | NA | CASSLSTSSSSYNEQFF | TGTGCCAGCAGTTTATCTACTAGCTCGAGCTCCTACAATGAGCAGTTCTTC
NA | TRBJ2-5 | TRBV5-1 | NA | CASSLSVQETQYF | TGCGCCAGCAGCTTGTCGGTTCAAGAGACCCAGTACTTC
NA | TRBJ2-5 | TRBV11-1 | TRBD1 | CASSLDRGGETQYF | TGTGCCAGCAGCTTGGACAGGGGCGGGGAGACCCAGTACTTC
few | TRBJ1-4 | TRBV28 | TRBD1 | CASRPFETGNEKLFF | TGTGCCAGCAGACCCTTTGAGACAGGGAACGAAAAACTGTTTTTT
NA | TRBJ1-5 | TRBV2 | TRBD1 | CASSPDRGHQPQHF | TGTGCCAGCAGCCCAGACAGGGGGCATCAGCCCCAGCATTTT